This entry features one T cell receptor beta chain sequence. Its antigen remains unidentified. Before the COVID-19 pandemic, during about 2010-2019, CD4+ T cells were taken from unexposed donors. The cells were cultured for under 13 days before CD4+ T cells were isolated. Testing used SARS-CoV-2 S/N and four cold-coronavirus spikes on unexposed-donor CD4+ T cells, cells permitting. Each well had two million PBMCs in approximately 5% human AB serum with IL-2. This entry is derived from a study of CD4 T cells in relation to SARS-CoV-2 and coronaviruses. Overall study context: No peptide or an HIV-1 Nef peptide pool served as negative control. The HLA restriction of the shared crossreactive spike epitopes was mapped.

Data came from immunoSEQ multiplex PCR; TCRdb stores just in-frame clones and leaves some out. The sample lists roughly 16,000 clones, around 77% occurring once. This sequence originates from a human donor in good health. The sample consisted of CD4+ T cells from PBMCs, cultured in vitro.

The chain's CDR3 is CASGGYGVNYGYTF. As DNA, the CDR3 is TGTGCCAGCGGGGGGTATGGGGTTAACTATGGCTACACCTTC. This rearrangement joins TRBV28 to TRBJ1-2; perhaps TRBD1 as D (5 bases). Germline V gives CDR1 MDHEN, CDR2 SYDVKM. The CDR3 consists of 14 residues. The V end lost 8 bases, the J end lost 1 base, and 14 bases lay between the germline ends.